The 10 T cell receptor beta chains below come from one sample, sequenced in a study of T cell responses to AZD1222 COVID-19 vaccine. Sequencing was performed with immunoSEQ multiplex PCR; in TCRdb, only in-frame clones are kept and a portion is missing. Of 55,000 to 65,000 clones in the sample, 70% to 80% were seen once. The sequencing used peripheral blood, collected 28 days after the second AZD1222 dose. The receptors were sampled from an adult who received the AZD1222 COVID-19 vaccine.

The chain uses TRBV11-2 and TRBJ1-1, with D unclear. The V end lost 2 bases, the J end lost 8 bases, and 9 bases lay between the germline ends. From germline, CDR1 is SGHAT and CDR2 FQNNGV. This CDR3 region has 12 residues. This CDR3 reads CASSLTVREAFF. CDR3 sequence (DNA): TGTGCCAGCAGCTTAACAGTGAGGGAAGCTTTCTTT. Looking up the rest from reference TRBV11-2 and TRBJ1-1 gives the full variable domain: EAGVAQSPRYKIIEKRQSVAFWCNPISGHATLYWYQQILGQGPKLLIQFQNNGVVDDSQLPKDRFSAERLKGVDSTLKIQPAKLEDSAVYLCASSLTVREAFFGQGTRLTVV.

The V and J genes are TRBV5-1 and TRBJ1-1; 7 positions match TRBD1. The CDR3 has 15 amino acids. V dropped 4 bases and J dropped 4; count of bases not matched to a gene: 10. The germline CDR1 and CDR2 sequences are SGHRS and YFSETQ. CDR3 DNA sequence: TGCGCCAGCAGCCTACTTTACAGGGGAGGCACTGAAGCTTTCTTT. It encodes CASSLLYRGGTEAFF.

The chain's CDR3 is CASRPGGGVEKLFF. In DNA, the CDR3 is TGTGCCAGCAGACCCGGAGGGGGGGTTGAAAAACTGTTTTTT. The chain carries TRBV6-5 and TRBJ1-4; a possible D gene is TRBD1 (6 bases). The CDR3 runs to 14 residues. The germline V gene encodes CDR1 MNHEY and CDR2 SVGAGI. V dropped 6 bases and J dropped 7 bases, with 15 bases sitting between them.

The chain couples TRBV10-1 to TRBJ2-3, with D hard to call. V shed 11 bases and J shed 2 bases, with 8 bases lying between them. The CDR3 consists of 11 residues. CDR1 and CDR2 from the germline V gene are WNHNN and SYGVQD (reference sequence). The CDR3 protein is CAWTDTDTQYF. CDR3 DNA: TGCGCCTGGACCGACACAGATACGCAGTATTTT.

The rearrangement links TRBV4-1 to TRBJ1-1; 9 positions match TRBD1. The CDR3 contains 18 residues. V lost 0 bases to trimming and J lost 1 base; unmatched junction nucleotides: 9. Germline-derived CDR1 and CDR2 are MGHRA and YSYEKL. The CDR3 sequence is CASSQDLGDRAKNTEAFF. CDR3 DNA: TGCGCCAGCAGCCAAGATCTGGGGGACAGGGCTAAGAACACTGAAGCTTTCTTT.

In its sample, this clone was seen once. This chain connects TRBV6-4 to TRBJ1-2; D is ambiguous. Germline values: CDR1 MRHNA, CDR2 SNTAGT. The CDR3 is made up of 13 amino acids. Deletions cut 4 bases from V and 2 bases from J, with 8 bases between. In DNA, the CDR3 is TGTGCCAGCAGTGTCGACGGAAACTATGGCTACACCTTC. This sequence encodes CASSVDGNYGYTF.

V is TRBV2 and J is TRBJ2-1, with TRBD1 identical over 8 bases. CDR1 is SNHLY, CDR2 FYNNEI, per germline. The CDR3 spans 17 residues. The V segment lost 1 base and the J segment 1 base; nucleotides outside the gene matches: 6. CDR3 residues: CASSEVGRGLSYNEQFF. The CDR3 DNA reads TGTGCCAGCAGTGAAGTCGGCAGGGGGCTATCCTACAATGAGCAGTTCTTC. Variable domain in full (rest from reference TRBV2 and TRBJ2-1): EPEVTQTPSHQVTQMGQEVILRCVPISNHLYFYWYRQILGQKVEFLVSFYNNEISEKSEIFDDQFSVERPDGSNFTLKIRSTKLEDSAMYFCASSEVGRGLSYNEQFFGPGTRLTVL.

Remarks on this clone: The CDR3 does not close with the conserved phenylalanine or tryptophan, likely indicating a read error. This chain uses TRBV6-5 with TRBJ1-2; the D is unclear. Germline V CDR1 and CDR2: MNHEY, SVGAGI. The CDR3 totals 15 residues. The V and J ends lost 7 bases and 2 bases respectively, with 17 bases between them. CDR3 protein: CASNLDPGWNYGYTL. As DNA, the CDR3 is TGTGCCAGCAACCTCGATCCAGGATGGAACTATGGCTACACCCTC.

The chain has TRBV7-3 and TRBJ2-1; D ambiguous. V was cut by 3 bases and J by 2 bases, with 14 bases left in between. Germline-derived CDR1 and CDR2 are SGHTA and FQGTGA. The CDR3 is made up of 16 amino acids. Written as DNA, the CDR3 is TGTGCCAGCAGCTTCTCCAACGGAGTAACCTACAATGAGCAGTTCTTC. The encoded protein is CASSFSNGVTYNEQFF.

The J gene is TRBJ1-3, the V gene TRBV7-8; TRBD1 is a possible D gene (5 bases). From germline, CDR1 is SGHVS and CDR2 FQNEAQ. V lost 5 bases and J lost 0, with 14 bases in between. The CDR3 is made up of 16 amino acids. In DNA form, the CDR3 reads TGTGCCAGCAGCCCCCGCCAGGGAGGCTCTGGAAACACCATATATTTT. As protein: CASSPRQGGSGNTIYF.